The 27 T cell receptor beta chains reported below all come from one sample, sequenced in a study of read filtering for tumor transcriptome and immune sequencing. The library was built from about 370 ng RNA with molecular barcoded adaptors for alpha/delta and beta/gamma chains. MiXCR, run by TCRdb on the reads, gives a single entry per CDR3 protein. The table lists around 30,000 distinct CDR3 sequences, approximately 17% of them singletons. Sequencing was carried out using a population of CD138-negative cells sorted from bone marrow. The receptor set was obtained from a donor at least 40 years old with multiple myeloma.

This clonotype was detected ten times or more. The chain carries TRBV19 and TRBJ2-2, with D maybe TRBD2 (5 bases). V was cut by 1 base and J by 5 bases, with 11 bases left in between. CDR3 length: 15 amino acids. The germline V gene has CDR1 LNHDA and CDR2 SQIVND (reference sequence). The CDR3 region has the DNA TGTGCCAGTAGTATAGTTCGGACTGATACCGGGGAGCTGTTTTTT. Amino acid sequence: CASSIVRTDTGELFF.

This clonotype showed up many times. The V gene is TRBV20-1, the J gene TRBJ2-3; D is unclear. V lost 0 bases, J lost 5 bases, and 9 bases lay in between. CDR3 length equals 13 residues. CDR1 is DFQATT and CDR2 is SNEGSKA in the germline V gene (reference sequence). The CDR3 reads CSARDRAIDTQYF. The CDR3 coding sequence is TGCAGTGCTAGAGATAGAGCAATAGATACGCAGTATTTT.

This chain connects TRBV6-6 to TRBJ2-3; 9 bases align to TRBD1. The junction had 9 bases not matched to a gene; V was cut back by 8 bases and J by 3 bases. CDR3 length: 15 residues. Germline V gene sequence: CDR1 MNHNY, CDR2 SVGAGI (reference sequence). The CDR3: CASRWDREMTDTQYF. CDR3 DNA: TGTGCCAGCCGATGGGACAGGGAAATGACAGATACGCAGTATTTT.

This clonotype was seen a single time. A much larger clone differs by one base, so this may be a read error. The chain carries TRBV15 and TRBJ2-5; 7 bases align to TRBD1. Germline V CDR1 and CDR2: LNHNV, YYDKDF (reference sequence). The CDR3 runs to 14 residues. CDR3 bases: TGTACCACCAATTCAGGGGGAGACCAAGAGACCCAGTACTTC. It yields the protein CTTNSGGDQETQYF.

This clonotype was detected many times. The chain joins TRBV4-1 to TRBJ2-1; D remains unclear. Germline loops: CDR1 MGHRA, CDR2 YSYEKL. Trimming took off 0 bases at V and 4 bases at J, with 10 bases between the two ends. The CDR3 contains 15 residues. This CDR3 is CASSQEGLEYNEQFF. The CDR3, as DNA: TGCGCCAGCAGCCAAGAAGGGCTGGAGTACAATGAGCAGTTCTTC.

This clonotype has ten or more counts. At one of its ends the junction is not consistent with the germline gene, which may arise from a read error. The V and J genes are TRBV20-1 and TRBJ1-1, with D perhaps TRBD1 (5 bases). The CDR3 extends over 13 amino acids. CDR1 and CDR2 (germline): DFQATT, SNEGSKA (reference sequence). For the CDR3, the DNA is TGCAGTGCTAGGTTTAGGGGTGCACTTGACGTTATCTTT. As protein: CSARFRGALDVIF.

This clonotype was recorded at least ten times. The junction does not match germline at one end; this may be a read error. This chain connects TRBV29-1 to TRBJ1-4; 9 nucleotides agree with TRBD1. CDR3 size: 11 residues. Germline loops: CDR1 SQVTM, CDR2 ANQGSEA. The CDR3 DNA reads TGCAGCGTTGTGGATGGGACAGGGACGGTTTTT. Translation gives CSVVDGTGTVF.

This clonotype occurred many times. The chain has TRBV5-1 and TRBJ1-1, with D possibly TRBD1 on 5 matching bases. This CDR3 comprises 17 residues. Per germline, CDR1 SGHRS and CDR2 YFSETQ. Trimming took off 2 bases at V and 1 base at J, with 18 bases between the two ends. DNA of the CDR3: TGCGCCAGCAGCTTAAGCCTTTCTGGGACGTCGAACACTGAAGCTTTCTTT. Protein sequence: CASSLSLSGTSNTEAFF.

This clonotype was recorded many times. This rearrangement joins TRBV28 to TRBJ2-2; D remains ambiguous. Germline CDR1 reads MDHEN; CDR2 reads SYDVKM. This CDR3 region has 13 residues. V was trimmed by 3 bases and J by 7 bases, leaving 9 bases between them. The CDR3 DNA is TGTGCCAGCAGTTTTAGCCTTAACGGGGAGCTGTTTTTT. It yields the protein CASSFSLNGELFF.

This clonotype showed up just once. A much larger clone is a single base away; this may be a read error. This chain joins TRBV5-1 and TRBJ2-3, with D maybe TRBD2 (7 bases). CDR3 length equals 14 residues. The germline V gene has CDR1 SGHRS and CDR2 YFSETQ. The V gene lost 2 bases and the J gene lost 8 bases, with 15 bases spanning the gap. CDR3 amino acids: CASSFGGPLGTQYF. CDR3 nucleotides: TGCGCCAGCAGCTTCGGGGGGCCTCTTGGTACGCAGTATTTT.

With regard to this clonotype: A read error is possible here, since a much larger clone lies one base away. This sequence joins TRBV6-5 and TRBJ1-2; D is ambiguous. The germline V gene encodes CDR1 MNHEY and CDR2 SVGAGI. CDR3 size: 13 residues. V lost 6 bases, J lost 5 bases, and 13 bases lay in between. The CDR3 loop is CASSPLPSYGYTF. The CDR3, as DNA: TGTGCCAGCAGCCCTTTGCCATCATATGGCTACACCTTC.

This clonotype was picked up many times. V is TRBV20-1 and J is TRBJ2-7, with 7 bases fitting TRBD2. The junction had 7 bases not matched to a gene; V was cut back by 3 bases and J by 5 bases. Germline V gene data show CDR1 as DFQATT and CDR2 as SNEGSKA (reference sequence). The CDR3 contains 13 residues. The CDR3 DNA sequence: TGCAGTGCTAGTGCGGGAGATGCCCACGAGCAGTACTTC. The encoded protein is CSASAGDAHEQYF.

In its sample, this clonotype was seen many times. J is TRBJ2-2 and V is TRBV29-1; possibly TRBD1 for D (6 bases). The CDR3 spans 13 residues. Germline V gives CDR1 SQVTM, CDR2 ANQGSEA. Between the trimmed V and J ends, which lost 5 bases and 7 bases, there was a span of 14 bases. CDR3 in DNA: TGCAGCGTTCTGGCAGGGGTTAACGGGGAGCTGTTTTTT. Encoded protein: CSVLAGVNGELFF.

This clonotype was detected many times. This chain connects TRBV7-8 to TRBJ2-1; TRBD2 agrees at 11 bases. The CDR3 is 17 amino acids. Looked up from germline, CDR1 is SGHVS and CDR2 is FQNEAQ. The J segment lost 7 bases and the V segment lost 3 bases, leaving 11 bases of the junction unmatched. CDR3 protein: CASSFEWGLADVNEQFF. In DNA form, the CDR3 reads TGTGCCAGCAGCTTTGAGTGGGGACTAGCGGACGTTAATGAGCAGTTCTTC. Complete variable domain (other parts from reference TRBV7-8 and TRBJ2-1): GAGVSQSPRYKVAKRGQDVALRCDPISGHVSLFWYQQALGQGPEFLTYFQNEAQLDKSGLPSDRFFAERPEGSVSTLKIQRTQQEDSAVYLCASSFEWGLADVNEQFFGPGTRLTVL.

This clonotype was counted many times. This rearrangement joins TRBV12-3 or TRBV12-4 to TRBJ2-3; tentatively, D is TRBD2 (7 bases). Trimming took 3 bases from V and 2 from J, leaving 12 bases between them. The CDR3 loop spans 15 amino acids. The CDR3: CASSLMRGLTDTQYF. CDR3 sequence (DNA): TGTGCCAGCAGTTTGATGCGGGGGCTCACAGATACGCAGTATTTT.

For this clonotype: The junction and the germline gene differ at one end; a read error may be behind it. V usage is TRBV12-3 or TRBV12-4 and J usage is TRBJ2-7; tentatively, D is TRBD1 (5 bases). This CDR3 is 14 amino acids long. Written as DNA, the CDR3 is TGTGCCAGCAGTCCATCAGGGCCTTCCTACGAACAGTACTTC. Its protein is CASSPSGPSYEQYF.

This clonotype was observed many times. The CDR3 region has the DNA TGCAGTGCCCTTCGACCCTCTTTCACAGATACGCAGTATTTT. Protein: CSALRPSFTDTQYF. This chain connects TRBV20-1 to TRBJ2-3; D not resolved. CDR1 is DFQATT, CDR2 SNEGSKA, per germline (reference sequence). CDR3 size: 14 residues. V lost 6 bases and J 2 bases, leaving 15 bases between the germline ends.

This clonotype was observed at least ten times. The chain combines TRBV7-8 with TRBJ1-1; 7 nucleotides match TRBD1. This CDR3 is built from 15 residues. Trimming cost V 5 bases and J 5 bases; bases outside gene matches: 11. CDR1 and CDR2 (germline): SGHVS, FQNEAQ. The DNA for the CDR3 is TGTGCCAGCAGCCCCCCGACAGGGACGAGGACTGAAGCTTTCTTT. Protein product: CASSPPTGTRTEAFF.

In its sample, this clonotype was seen many times. The chain joins TRBV20-1 to TRBJ2-5; 12 bases are a match to TRBD2. This CDR3 is built from 17 residues. V gave up 7 bases and J gave up 3 bases; unmatched junction bases: 15. Germline CDR1 DFQATT, CDR2 SNEGSKA (reference sequence). The CDR3 sequence is CSERILAGGPSKETQYF. DNA of the CDR3: TGCAGTGAAAGAATTCTAGCGGGGGGGCCTTCTAAAGAGACCCAGTACTTC.

The table lists this clonotype with many counts. The chain links TRBV6-5 to TRBJ2-3; D remains ambiguous. Germline V gives CDR1 MNHEY, CDR2 SVGAGI. The CDR3 spans 14 residues. With 2 bases removed from V and 6 bases from J, the gap between germline ends came to 12 bases. The CDR3 loop reads CASSYGRAEDTQYF. As DNA, the CDR3 is TGTGCCAGCAGTTACGGTCGTGCCGAGGATACGCAGTATTTT.

At least ten counts were recorded for this clonotype. DNA of the CDR3: TGCGCCAGCAGCTTGGGTCGCGGGCCGCCCTACGAGCAGTACTTC. Its protein product is CASSLGRGPPYEQYF. This chain uses TRBV5-1 with TRBJ2-7, with D perhaps TRBD2 (5 bases). The V gene's germline CDR1 is SGHRS and CDR2 YFSETQ. Trimming removed 0 bases at V and 2 bases at J, with 12 bases between. The length of the CDR3 is 15 residues.

This clonotype was found a few times. The chain carries TRBV21-1 and TRBJ1-5; the D call in the table, TRBD1, was not verified against the DNA. TRBV21-1 corresponds to a pseudogene. This CDR3 is built from 18 residues. CDR3 loop: CASSNQFRTRIINQPQHF. For the CDR3, the DNA is TGTGCCAGCAGCAACCAGTTCCGGACACGAATTATCAATCAGCCCCAGCATTTT.

This clonotype has ten or more counts. A single base separates this from a much larger clone, so it may be a read error. The chain has TRBV11-2 and TRBJ2-1; the D is unclear. Germline lookup yields CDR1 SGHAT and CDR2 FQNNGV. The CDR3 contains 11 residues. The CDR3 reads CASSLSDEQLF. CDR3 DNA sequence: TGTGCCAGCAGCTTAAGTGATGAGCAGCTCTTC.

The V call is TRBV20-1, the J call TRBJ2-3; D tentatively reads TRBD1 or TRBD2 (5 bases each). Germline CDR1 is DFQATT and CDR2 is SNEGSKA (reference sequence). This CDR3 region has 14 residues. V dropped 3 bases and J dropped 6 bases, with 16 bases sitting between them. Here the CDR3 DNA reads TGCAGTGCTAGTGGGGGTTCCACGCAGGATACGCAGTATTTT. Its protein product is CSASGGSTQDTQYF.

In this sample, this clonotype turned up many times. The chain joins TRBV4-1 to TRBJ2-2; 7 bases match TRBD2. The CDR3 consists of 17 residues. V was clipped by 1 base and J by 4 bases; unmatched bases: 9. Germline-derived CDR1 and CDR2 are MGHRA and YSYEKL. The CDR3 DNA follows: TGCGCCAGCAGCCAAGGTCTATGGAGGGAGGGCACCGGGGAGCTGTTTTTT. It codes for CASSQGLWREGTGELFF.

Many counts were recorded for this clonotype. The chain is built from TRBV24-1 and TRBJ2-5; D remains ambiguous. CDR3 length equals 14 residues. The V gene's germline CDR1 is KGHDR and CDR2 SFDVKD. Trimming left V 0 bases short and J 0 bases short, with 4 bases between. DNA of the CDR3: TGTGCCACCAGTGATTTGGTTAACCAAGAGACCCAGTACTTC. Its translation is CATSDLVNQETQYF.

Turning to this clonotype: One end of the junction is discordant with germline, which a read error may explain. The V gene is TRBV7-8, the J gene TRBJ2-2; D possibly corresponds to TRBD2 (6 bases). Germline V lookup: CDR1 SGHVS, CDR2 FQNEAQ. The CDR3 is 16 amino acids. For the CDR3, the DNA is TGTGCCTGCAGTCCCGTGAGAGCGGGTGGGACCGGGGAGCTGTTTTTT. Encoded protein: CACSPVRAGGTGELFF.